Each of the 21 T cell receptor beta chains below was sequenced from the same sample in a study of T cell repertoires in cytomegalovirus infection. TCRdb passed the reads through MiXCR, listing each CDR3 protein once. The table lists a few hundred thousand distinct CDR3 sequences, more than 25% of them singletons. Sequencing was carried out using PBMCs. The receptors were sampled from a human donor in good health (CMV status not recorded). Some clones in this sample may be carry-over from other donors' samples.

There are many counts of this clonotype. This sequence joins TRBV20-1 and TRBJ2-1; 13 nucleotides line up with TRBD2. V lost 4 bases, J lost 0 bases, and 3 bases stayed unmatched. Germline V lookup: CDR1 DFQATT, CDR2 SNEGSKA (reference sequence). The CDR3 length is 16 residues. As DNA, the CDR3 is TGCAGTGCTAAGACTAGCGGGAGGTACTCCTACAATGAGCAGTTCTTC. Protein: CSAKTSGRYSYNEQFF.

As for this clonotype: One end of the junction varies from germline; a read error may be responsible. CDR3 region: CASSVGVGDTF. Here the CDR3 DNA reads TGTGCCAGCAGTGTTGGGGTTGGCGACACCTTC. The V gene is TRBV25-1, the J gene TRBJ1-2; D not certain. Looked up from germline, CDR1 is MGHDK and CDR2 is SYGVNS. The CDR3 is made up of 11 amino acids.

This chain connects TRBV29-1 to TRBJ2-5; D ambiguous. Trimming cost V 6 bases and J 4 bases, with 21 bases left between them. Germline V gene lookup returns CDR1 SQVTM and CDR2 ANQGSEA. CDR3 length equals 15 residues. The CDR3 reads CSVTNLLWISETQYF. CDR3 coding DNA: TGCAGCGTCACTAACCTCCTATGGATATCAGAGACCCAGTACTTC. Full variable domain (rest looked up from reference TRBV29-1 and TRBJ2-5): SAVISQKPSRDICQRGTSLTIQCQVDSQVTMMFWYRQQPGQSLTLIATANQGSEATYESGFVIDKFPISRPNLTFSTLTVSNMSPEDSSIYLCSVTNLLWISETQYFGPGTRLLVL.

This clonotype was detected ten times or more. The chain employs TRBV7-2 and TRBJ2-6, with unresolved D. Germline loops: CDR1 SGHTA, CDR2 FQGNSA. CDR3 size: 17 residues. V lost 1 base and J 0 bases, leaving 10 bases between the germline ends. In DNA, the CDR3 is TGTGCCAGCAGCTTAGTTCTAGGTTACTCTGGGGCCAACGTCCTGACTTTC. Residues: CASSLVLGYSGANVLTF.

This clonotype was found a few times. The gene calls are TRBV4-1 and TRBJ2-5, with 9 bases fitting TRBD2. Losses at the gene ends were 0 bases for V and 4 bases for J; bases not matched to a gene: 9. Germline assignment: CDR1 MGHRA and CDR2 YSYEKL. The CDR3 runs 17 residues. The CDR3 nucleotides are TGCGCCAGCAGCCAAGAGAGTAGCGGGGGCAGGGGAGAGACCCAGTACTTC. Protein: CASSQESSGGRGETQYF.

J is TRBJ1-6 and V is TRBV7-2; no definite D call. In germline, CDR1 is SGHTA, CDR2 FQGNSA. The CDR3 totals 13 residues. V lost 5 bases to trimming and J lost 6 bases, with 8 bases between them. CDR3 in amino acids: CASSPNVNSPLHF. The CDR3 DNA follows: TGTGCCAGCAGCCCTAATGTTAATTCACCCCTCCACTTT.

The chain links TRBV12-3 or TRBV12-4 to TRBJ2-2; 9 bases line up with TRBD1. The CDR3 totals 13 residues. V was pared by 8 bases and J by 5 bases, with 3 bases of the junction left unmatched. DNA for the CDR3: TGTGCCAGCCGGGACAGGGCAACCGGGGAGCTGTTTTTT. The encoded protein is CASRDRATGELFF.

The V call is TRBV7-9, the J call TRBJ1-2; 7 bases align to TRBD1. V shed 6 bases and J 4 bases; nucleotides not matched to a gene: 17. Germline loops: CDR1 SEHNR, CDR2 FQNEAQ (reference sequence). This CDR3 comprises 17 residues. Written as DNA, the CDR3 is TGTGCCAGCAGGGGATCCCCGGGACAGCGACCGGCCTATGGCTACACCTTC. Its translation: CASRGSPGQRPAYGYTF.

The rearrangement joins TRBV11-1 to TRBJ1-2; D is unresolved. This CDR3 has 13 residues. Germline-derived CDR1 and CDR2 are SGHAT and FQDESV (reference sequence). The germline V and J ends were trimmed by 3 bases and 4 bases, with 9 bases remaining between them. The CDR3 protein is CASSLRSAYGYTF. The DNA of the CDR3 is TGTGCCAGCAGCTTGAGGTCGGCCTATGGCTACACCTTC.

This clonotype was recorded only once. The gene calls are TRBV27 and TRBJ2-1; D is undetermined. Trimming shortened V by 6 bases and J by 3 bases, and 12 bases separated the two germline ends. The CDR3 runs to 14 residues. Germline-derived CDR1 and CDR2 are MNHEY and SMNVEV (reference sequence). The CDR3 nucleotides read TGTGCCAGCAGAAACGGGCAGCGCTACAATGAGCAGTTCTTC. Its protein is CASRNGQRYNEQFF.

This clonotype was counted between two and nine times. CDR3 nucleotide sequence: TGTGCCAGCAGCCAAGTAGGGACTAGCGTAAATGAGCAGTTCTTC. This sequence encodes CASSQVGTSVNEQFF. The gene calls are TRBV4-2 and TRBJ2-1, with TRBD2 matching over 10 bases. The junction had 4 bases not matched to a gene; V was cut back by 1 base and J by 7 bases. The germline V gene has CDR1 LGHNA and CDR2 YNFKEQ. This CDR3 spans 15 amino acids.

CDR3 loop: CATLDRRGEKLFF. CDR3 coding DNA: TGTGCCACCTTGGACCGACGAGGGGAAAAACTGTTTTTT. The J gene is TRBJ1-4, the V gene TRBV19; D is ambiguous. V was pared by 10 bases and J by 8 bases, with 17 bases between. Germline CDR1 is LNHDA and CDR2 is SQIVND (reference sequence). This CDR3 has 13 residues.

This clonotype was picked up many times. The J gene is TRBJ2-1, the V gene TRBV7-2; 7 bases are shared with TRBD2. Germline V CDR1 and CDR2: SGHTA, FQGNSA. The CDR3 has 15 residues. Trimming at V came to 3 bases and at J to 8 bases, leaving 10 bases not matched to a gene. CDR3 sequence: CASSFRPGRVYEQFF. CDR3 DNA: TGTGCCAGCAGCTTCCGCCCAGGGAGGGTCTATGAGCAGTTCTTC.

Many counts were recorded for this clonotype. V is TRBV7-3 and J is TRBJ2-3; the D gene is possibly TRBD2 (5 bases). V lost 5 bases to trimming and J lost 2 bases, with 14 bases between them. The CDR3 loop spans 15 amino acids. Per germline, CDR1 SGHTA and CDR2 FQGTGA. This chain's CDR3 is CASSPGIGNTDTQYF. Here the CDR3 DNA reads TGTGCCAGCAGCCCGGGGATTGGGAACACAGATACGCAGTATTTT.

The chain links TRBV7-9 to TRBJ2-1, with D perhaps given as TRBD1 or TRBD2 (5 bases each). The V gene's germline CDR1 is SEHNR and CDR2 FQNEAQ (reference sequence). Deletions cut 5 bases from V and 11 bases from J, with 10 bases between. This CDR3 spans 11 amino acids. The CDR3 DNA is TGTGCCAGCAGCCCCGAGGGGAAGCAGTTCTTC. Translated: CASSPEGKQFF.

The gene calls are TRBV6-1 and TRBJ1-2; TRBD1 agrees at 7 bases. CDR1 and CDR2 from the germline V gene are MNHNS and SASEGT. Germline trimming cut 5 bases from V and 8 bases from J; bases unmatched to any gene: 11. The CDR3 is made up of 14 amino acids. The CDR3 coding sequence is TGTGCCAGCAGTCGAGAACAGGGGTTATACGGCTACACCTTC. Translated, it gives CASSREQGLYGYTF.

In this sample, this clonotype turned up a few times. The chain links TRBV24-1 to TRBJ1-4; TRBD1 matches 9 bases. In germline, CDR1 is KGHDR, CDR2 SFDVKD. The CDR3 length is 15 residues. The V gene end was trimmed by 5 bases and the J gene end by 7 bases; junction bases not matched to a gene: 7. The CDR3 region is CATSAQDRGSEKLFF. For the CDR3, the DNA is TGTGCCACCAGTGCTCAAGACAGGGGGAGTGAAAAACTGTTTTTT.

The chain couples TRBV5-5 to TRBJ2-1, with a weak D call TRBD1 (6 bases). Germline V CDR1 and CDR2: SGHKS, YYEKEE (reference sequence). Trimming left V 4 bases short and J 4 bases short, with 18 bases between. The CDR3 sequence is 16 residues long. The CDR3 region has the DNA TGTGCCAGCAGCCCCCAGTGGGACATAGAATACAATGAGCAGTTCTTC. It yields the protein CASSPQWDIEYNEQFF.

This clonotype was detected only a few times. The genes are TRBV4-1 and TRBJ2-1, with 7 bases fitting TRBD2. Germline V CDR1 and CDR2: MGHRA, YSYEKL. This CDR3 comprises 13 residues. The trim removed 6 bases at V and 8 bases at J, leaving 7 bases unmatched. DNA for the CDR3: TGCGCCAGCAGACCCATTGGGGGGGATGAGCAGTTCTTC. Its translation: CASRPIGGDEQFF.

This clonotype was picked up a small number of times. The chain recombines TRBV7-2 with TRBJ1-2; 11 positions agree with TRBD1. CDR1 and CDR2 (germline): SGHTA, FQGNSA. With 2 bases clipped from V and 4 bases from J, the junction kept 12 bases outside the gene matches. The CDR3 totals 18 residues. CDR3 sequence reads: CASSLWGGQGVKFYGYTF. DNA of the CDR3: TGTGCCAGCAGCTTATGGGGGGGACAGGGGGTAAAATTCTATGGCTACACCTTC.

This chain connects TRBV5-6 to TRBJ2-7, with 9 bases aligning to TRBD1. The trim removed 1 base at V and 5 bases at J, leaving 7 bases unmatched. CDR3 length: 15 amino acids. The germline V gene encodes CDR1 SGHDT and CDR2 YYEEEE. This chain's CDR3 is CASSLPGTGSHEQYF. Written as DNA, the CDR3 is TGTGCCAGCAGCTTGCCCGGGACAGGGTCCCACGAGCAGTACTTC.